The clone carrying this TCR beta chain showed up just a few times. What it binds is not known. This record belongs to a study of glioma-infiltrating T cells after dendritic cell vaccination. In the study overall: Samples are from glioblastoma patients in Phase I and II dendritic cell vaccine trials.

CDR1 is MNHNS, CDR2 SASEGT, per germline. The CDR3 spans 15 residues. V was cut by 2 bases and J by 5 bases, with 13 bases left in between. Time point specified: after dendritic cell vaccination, including at tumor progression/relapse. Isocitrate dehydrogenase mutation was absent in all glioblastoma patients. Clones were read by immunoSEQ multiplex PCR, and TCRdb kept only the in-frame ones, dropping some. The sample holds about 87,000 clones; 80% to 85% are singletons and the top ten take about 6.8%. Study results and limitations: Estimated pretreatment TIL content predicted outcome after dendritic cell vaccination.

Source: blood, taken after dendritic cell vaccination. This sequence was found in a human donor with glioblastoma. The V and J genes are TRBV6-1 and TRBJ1-5; D gene uncertain. DNA of the CDR3: TGTGCCAGCAGTGAATATCTCGGTCGGGATCAGCCCCAGCATTTT. It translates to CASSEYLGRDQPQHF.